These T cell receptor beta chains were read from a single sample in a study of blood T cell repertoires in COVID-19. Assay used: immunoSEQ multiplex PCR; TCRdb lists only in-frame clones, some missing. The sample has more than 25,000 clones; approximately 84% are singletons. Material: peripheral blood. The receptors originated from a man between 50 and 59 years old with active or convalescent COVID-19. Each CDR3 is given with its conserved first and last residue. The D gene is left open where the match is weak. A row's size may be missing; if present it is once, few, many or a size class.

D,size,J,V,CDR3,DNA
-,-,TRBJ1-5,TRBV12-3/TRBV12-4,CASSQGNNQPQHF,TGTGCCAGCAGCCAGGGGAACAATCAGCCCCAGCATTTT
-,few,TRBJ2-5,TRBV6-5,CASIGGKGYF,TGTGCCAGCATTGGGGGGAAGGGGTACTTC
-,-,TRBJ2-1,TRBV29-1,CSARRGSYNEQFF,TGCAGCGCCCGACGAGGGTCCTACAATGAGCAGTTCTTC
TRBD2,-,TRBJ2-7,TRBV5-4,CASRYHSGRTSYEQYF,TGTGCCAGCAGGTACCATAGCGGGAGAACGTCCTACGAGCAGTACTTC
TRBD1,-,TRBJ2-2,TRBV6-5,CASSQTGSTGELFF,TGTGCCAGCAGTCAGACAGGGAGCACCGGGGAGCTGTTTTTT
-,few,TRBJ1-1,TRBV19,CASSIGKGRSTEAFF,TGTGCCAGTAGTATCGGAAAGGGGCGGAGCACTGAAGCTTTCTTT
TRBD2,-,TRBJ2-2,TRBV23-1,CASWGCGSTGTGELFF,TGCGCCAGCTGGGGGTGCGGGAGCACCGGGACCGGGGAGCTGTTTTTT
TRBD1,-,TRBJ1-4,TRBV28,CASSQPGTGSEKLFF,TGTGCCAGCAGTCAACCAGGGACAGGGAGCGAAAAACTGTTTTTT
TRBD1,-,TRBJ2-2,TRBV5-1,CASGTGDPGELFF,TGCGCCAGCGGGACAGGGGACCCCGGGGAGCTGTTTTTT
-,-,TRBJ2-7,TRBV7-6,CASRGAHEQYF,TGTGCCAGCAGAGGGGCCCACGAGCAGTACTTC
TRBD2,-,TRBJ2-1,TRBV24-1,CATSGTSGRGYNEQFF,TGTGCCACCAGTGGCACTAGCGGGAGGGGCTACAATGAGCAGTTCTTC
TRBD1,-,TRBJ2-3,TRBV5-1,CASSQTGTGTDTQYF,TGCGCCAGCAGCCAAACCGGGACAGGCACAGATACGCAGTATTTT
-,-,TRBJ1-4,TRBV6-4,CASSKRSEKLFF,TGTGCCAGCAGTAAAAGGAGTGAAAAACTGTTTTTT
-,-,TRBJ1-2,TRBV24-1,CATSDPPSGSGYTF,TGTGCCACCAGTGACCCCCCGTCGGGGTCTGGCTACACCTTC
TRBD1,few,TRBJ1-6,TRBV19,CASSTYGQGNSPLHF,TGTGCCAGTAGTACCTATGGACAGGGGAATTCACCCCTCCACTTT
TRBD2,-,TRBJ2-3,TRBV6-5,CASSSSTSGETPRYF,TGTGCCAGCAGTAGCTCGACTAGCGGGGAAACTCCACGGTATTTT
TRBD2,-,TRBJ2-5,TRBV9,CASSVATAGGQETQYF,TGTGCCAGCAGCGTAGCTACGGCGGGGGGGCAAGAGACCCAGTACTTC
TRBD1,few,TRBJ1-1,TRBV6-4,CASTRDRGHTEAFF,TGTGCCAGCACCCGGGACAGGGGACACACTGAAGCTTTCTTT
-,-,TRBJ2-7,TRBV6-1,CASSEQGTYEQYF,TGTGCCAGCAGTGAACAGGGAACCTACGAGCAGTACTTC
-,-,TRBJ2-7,TRBV5-6,CASSHSRVNEQYF,TGTGCCAGCAGCCACAGCAGGGTTAACGAGCAGTACTTC
-,-,TRBJ2-7,TRBV28,CVSSTQGTQYEQYF,TGTGTCAGCAGTACACAGGGGACTCAATACGAGCAGTACTTC
-,-,TRBJ1-4,TRBV2,CASRITGREKLFF,TGTGCCAGCAGGATAACAGGGCGGGAAAAACTGTTTTTT
-,-,TRBJ1-5,TRBV9,CASSVDGNSNQPQHF,TGTGCCAGCAGCGTAGACGGGAATAGCAATCAGCCCCAGCATTTT
TRBD1,few,TRBJ1-6,TRBV27,CASSQTGTGLPYNSPLHF,TGTGCCAGCAGTCAGACCGGGACAGGACTGCCCTATAATTCACCCCTCCACTTT
TRBD2,-,TRBJ2-5,TRBV27,CASSSLAGAQETQYF,TGTGCCAGCAGTTCCCTAGCGGGAGCCCAAGAGACCCAGTACTTC
TRBD2,once,TRBJ2-3,TRBV11-2,CASSLGLAVSTDTQYF,TGTGCCAGCAGCTTAGGACTAGCGGTTAGCACAGATACGCAGTATTTT
-,-,TRBJ1-5,TRBV30,CAWTSGQHQPQHF,TGTGCCTGGACATCGGGACAACATCAGCCCCAGCATTTT
-,-,TRBJ1-1,TRBV5-4,CASSLAQNTEAFF,TGTGCCAGCAGCTTGGCCCAGAACACTGAAGCTTTCTTT
-,-,TRBJ1-2,TRBV6-1,CASSEEGVYYGYTF,TGTGCCAGCAGTGAAGAGGGGGTTTACTATGGCTACACCTTC
-,-,TRBJ2-3,TRBV7-8,CASSYSGSTDTQYF,TGTGCCAGCAGCTACTCCGGTAGCACAGATACGCAGTATTTT
TRBD1,-,TRBJ1-1,TRBV5-6,CASEDRGTNTEAFF,TGTGCCAGCGAGGACAGGGGGACGAACACTGAAGCTTTCTTT
TRBD1,-,TRBJ1-2,TRBV9,CASSPGDRAGGYTF,TGTGCCAGCAGCCCAGGGGACAGGGCTGGTGGCTACACCTTC
-,-,TRBJ2-5,TRBV2,CASSASGQTQYF,TGTGCCAGCAGCGCCTCAGGGCAGACCCAGTACTTC
-,-,TRBJ2-2,TRBV25-1,CASSAPGVGTGELFF,TGTGCCAGCTCTGCGCCAGGGGTTGGGACCGGGGAGCTGTTTTTT
-,once,TRBJ1-5,TRBV19,CASIGRGRGQPQHF,TGTGCCAGTATAGGGCGGGGGCGCGGGCAGCCCCAGCATTTT
TRBD1,medium-sized,TRBJ1-5,TRBV7-8,CASSLGTRDSYQPQHF,TGTGCCAGCAGCTTGGGAACCCGGGACAGCTATCAGCCCCAGCATTTT
-,once,TRBJ2-7,TRBV10-3,CAISETRDEQYF,TGTGCCATCAGTGAAACTAGGGACGAGCAGTACTTC
-,-,TRBJ1-1,TRBV7-9,CASSAQGLNTEAFF,TGTGCCAGCAGCGCACAGGGCTTGAACACTGAAGCTTTCTTT
TRBD1,few,TRBJ2-5,TRBV18,CASSPGTGDETQYF,TGTGCCAGCTCACCGGGGACAGGGGACGAGACCCAGTACTTC
-,-,TRBJ2-1,TRBV25-1,CASSPRGRSYNEQFF,TGTGCCAGCAGTCCCCGCGGCAGATCCTACAATGAGCAGTTCTTC
TRBD1,-,TRBJ2-2,TRBV19,CASKGQGLYTGELFF,TGTGCCAGTAAGGGACAGGGGTTGTACACCGGGGAGCTGTTTTTT
TRBD1,-,TRBJ2-3,TRBV28,CASSAPYTERGRSTPDTQYF,TGTGCCAGCAGCGCACCATACACTGAGAGGGGGCGAAGCACACCCGATACGCAGTATTTT
-,-,TRBJ1-1,TRBV27,CASSLGGRQAFF,TGTGCCAGCAGTTTGGGGGGGCGGCAAGCTTTCTTT
-,-,TRBJ2-3,TRBV7-9,CASSPEEGVGDTQYF,TGTGCCAGCAGCCCCGAGGAAGGGGTGGGAGATACGCAGTATTTT
TRBD2,-,TRBJ2-7,TRBV7-3,CASSLSGGRSYEQYF,TGTGCCAGCAGCTTGAGCGGGGGGCGCTCCTACGAGCAGTACTTC
-,-,TRBJ2-7,TRBV11-1,CASSHVGVYEQYF,TGTGCCAGCAGCCATGTCGGGGTCTACGAGCAGTACTTC
TRBD2,-,TRBJ2-3,TRBV28,CASSSAGGQMTQYF,TGTGCCAGCAGTTCAGCGGGAGGGCAAATGACGCAGTATTTT
-,-,TRBJ1-2,TRBV3-1/TRBV3-2,CASSQFRGNGYTF,TGTGCCAGCAGCCAATTTCGGGGGAATGGCTACACCTTC
TRBD1,-,TRBJ2-5,TRBV24-1,CATSDFTGESQETQYF,TGTGCCACCAGTGATTTCACAGGGGAAAGTCAAGAGACCCAGTACTTC
-,-,TRBJ2-1,TRBV5-5,CASSLTENEQFF,TGTGCCAGCAGCTTAACAGAGAATGAGCAGTTCTTC
-,-,TRBJ2-3,TRBV6-1,CASSEGLVIDTQYF,TGTGCCAGCAGTGAAGGTCTAGTTATAGATACGCAGTATTTT
-,-,TRBJ2-7,TRBV7-9,CASSLAQAYYEQYF,TGTGCCAGCAGCTTAGCACAGGCCTACTACGAGCAGTACTTC
-,-,TRBJ2-7,TRBV7-2,CASSWDFSYEQYF,TGTGCCAGCAGCTGGGACTTCTCCTACGAGCAGTACTTC
-,few,TRBJ2-7,TRBV28,CASAPGGLFSMEQYF,TGTGCCAGCGCCCCAGGAGGGCTTTTCTCAATGGAGCAGTACTTC
TRBD1,-,TRBJ1-4,TRBV10-3,CAISVGGGNEKLFF,TGTGCCATCAGTGTAGGGGGCGGAAATGAAAAACTGTTTTTT